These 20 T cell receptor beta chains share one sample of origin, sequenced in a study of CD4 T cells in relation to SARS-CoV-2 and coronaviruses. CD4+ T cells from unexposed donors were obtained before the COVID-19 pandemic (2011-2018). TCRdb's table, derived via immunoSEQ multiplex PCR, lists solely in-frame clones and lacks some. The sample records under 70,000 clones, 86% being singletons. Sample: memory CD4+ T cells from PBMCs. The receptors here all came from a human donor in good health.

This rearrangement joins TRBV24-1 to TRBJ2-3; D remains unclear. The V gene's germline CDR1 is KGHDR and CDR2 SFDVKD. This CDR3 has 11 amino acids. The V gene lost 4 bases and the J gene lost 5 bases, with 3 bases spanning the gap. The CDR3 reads CATSELDTQYF. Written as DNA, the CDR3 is TGTGCCACCAGTGAATTAGATACGCAGTATTTT.

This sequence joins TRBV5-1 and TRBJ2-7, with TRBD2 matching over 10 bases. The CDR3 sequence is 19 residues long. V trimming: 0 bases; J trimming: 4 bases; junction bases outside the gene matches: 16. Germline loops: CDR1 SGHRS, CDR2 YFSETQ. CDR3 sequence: CASSLGIPSQREGSYEQYF. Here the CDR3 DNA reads TGCGCCAGCAGCTTGGGTATCCCCTCCCAGCGGGAGGGATCATACGAGCAGTACTTC. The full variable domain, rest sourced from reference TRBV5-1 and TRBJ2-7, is KAGVTQTPRYLIKTRGQQVTLSCSPISGHRSVSWYQQTPGQGLQFLFEYFSETQRNKGNFPGRFSGRQFSNSRSEMNVSTLELGDSALYLCASSLGIPSQREGSYEQYFGPGTRLTVT.

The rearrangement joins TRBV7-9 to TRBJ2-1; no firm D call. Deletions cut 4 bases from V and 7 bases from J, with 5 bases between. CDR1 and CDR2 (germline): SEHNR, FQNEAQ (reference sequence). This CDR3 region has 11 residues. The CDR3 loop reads CASSSKNEQFF. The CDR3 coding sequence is TGTGCCAGCAGCTCAAAGAATGAGCAGTTCTTC. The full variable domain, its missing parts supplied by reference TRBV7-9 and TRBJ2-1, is DTGVSQNPRHKITKRGQNVTFRCDPISEHNRLYWYRQTLGQGPEFLTYFQNEAQLEKSRLLSDRFSAERPKGSFSTLEIQRTEQGDSAMYLCASSSKNEQFFGPGTRLTVL.

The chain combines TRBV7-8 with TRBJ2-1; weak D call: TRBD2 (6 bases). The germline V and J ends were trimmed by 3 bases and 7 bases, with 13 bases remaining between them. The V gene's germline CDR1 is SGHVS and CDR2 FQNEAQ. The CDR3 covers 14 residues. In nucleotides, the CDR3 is TGTGCCAGCAGCTTCCGCGGACTACAGAATGAGCAGTTCTTC. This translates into CASSFRGLQNEQFF.

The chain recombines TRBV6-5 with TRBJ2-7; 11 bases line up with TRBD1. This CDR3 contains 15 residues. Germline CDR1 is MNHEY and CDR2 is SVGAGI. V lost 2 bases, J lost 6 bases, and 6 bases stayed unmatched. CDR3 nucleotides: TGTGCCAGCAGTTACAGCGGGGGACAGGGGGTCGAGCAGTACTTC. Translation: CASSYSGGQGVEQYF.

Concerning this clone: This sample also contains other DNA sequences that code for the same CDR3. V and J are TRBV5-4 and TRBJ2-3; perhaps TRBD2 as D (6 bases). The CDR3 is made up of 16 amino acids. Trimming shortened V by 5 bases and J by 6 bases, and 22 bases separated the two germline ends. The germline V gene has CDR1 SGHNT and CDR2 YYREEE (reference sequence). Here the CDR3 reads CASRMGRAGGPDTQYF. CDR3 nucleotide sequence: TGTGCCAGCAGGATGGGAAGGGCAGGAGGGCCGGATACGCAGTATTTT.

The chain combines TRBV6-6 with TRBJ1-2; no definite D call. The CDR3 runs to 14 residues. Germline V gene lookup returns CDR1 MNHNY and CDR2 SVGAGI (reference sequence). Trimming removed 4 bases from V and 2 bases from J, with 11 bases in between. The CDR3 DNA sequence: TGTGCCAGCAGTTTTGGCAGCCCCAACTATGGCTACACCTTC. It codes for CASSFGSPNYGYTF.

The CDR3 reads CASSLGGAANVLTF. The CDR3 DNA is TGTGCCAGCAGTTTAGGAGGGGCGGCCAACGTCCTGACTTTC. The chain is built from TRBV28 and TRBJ2-6, with D tentatively TRBD2 (6 bases). V lost 2 bases, J lost 6 bases, and 8 bases lay in between. CDR1 is MDHEN and CDR2 is SYDVKM in the germline V gene. The CDR3 length is 14 residues.

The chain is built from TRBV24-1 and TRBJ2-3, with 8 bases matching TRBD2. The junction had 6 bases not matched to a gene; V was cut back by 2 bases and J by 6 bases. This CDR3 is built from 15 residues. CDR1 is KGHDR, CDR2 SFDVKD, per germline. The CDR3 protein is CATSDSSGSRDTQYF. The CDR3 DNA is TGTGCCACCAGTGATTCGAGCGGGAGTCGGGATACGCAGTATTTT.

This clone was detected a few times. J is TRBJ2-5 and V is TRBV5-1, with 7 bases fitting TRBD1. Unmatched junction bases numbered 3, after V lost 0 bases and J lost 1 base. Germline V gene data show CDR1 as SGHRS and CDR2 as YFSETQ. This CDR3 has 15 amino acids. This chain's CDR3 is CASSLGDRSQETQYF. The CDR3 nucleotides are TGCGCCAGCAGCTTGGGGGACAGAAGCCAAGAGACCCAGTACTTC.

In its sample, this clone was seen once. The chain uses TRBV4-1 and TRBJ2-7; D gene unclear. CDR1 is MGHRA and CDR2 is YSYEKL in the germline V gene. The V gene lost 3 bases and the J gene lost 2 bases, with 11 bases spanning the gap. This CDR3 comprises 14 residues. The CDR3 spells CASSQVQTAYEQYF. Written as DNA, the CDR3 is TGCGCCAGCAGCCAGGTACAGACGGCCTACGAGCAGTACTTC.

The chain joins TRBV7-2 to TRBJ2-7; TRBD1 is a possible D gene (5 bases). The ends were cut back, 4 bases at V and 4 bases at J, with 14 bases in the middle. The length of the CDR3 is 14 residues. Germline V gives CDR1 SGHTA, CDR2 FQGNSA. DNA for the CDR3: TGTGCCAGCAGCTCCCCCAGGGCAGGGTACGAGCAGTACTTC. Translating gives CASSSPRAGYEQYF.

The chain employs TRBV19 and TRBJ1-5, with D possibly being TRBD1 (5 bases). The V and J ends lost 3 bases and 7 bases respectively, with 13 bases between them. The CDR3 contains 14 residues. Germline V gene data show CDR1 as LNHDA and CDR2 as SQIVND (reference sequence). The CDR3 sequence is CASSIRFRDQPQHF. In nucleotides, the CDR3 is TGTGCCAGTAGTATCAGATTCAGGGACCAGCCCCAGCATTTT.

The CDR3 DNA sequence: TGTGCCACCAGTGATGTGGACAGTCATGGCTACACCTTC. Its translation is CATSDVDSHGYTF. The chain joins TRBV24-1 to TRBJ1-2; possibly TRBD1 for D (6 bases). CDR1 is KGHDR and CDR2 is SFDVKD in the germline V gene. Between the trimmed V and J ends, which lost 3 bases and 6 bases, there was a span of 10 bases. The length of the CDR3 is 13 residues.

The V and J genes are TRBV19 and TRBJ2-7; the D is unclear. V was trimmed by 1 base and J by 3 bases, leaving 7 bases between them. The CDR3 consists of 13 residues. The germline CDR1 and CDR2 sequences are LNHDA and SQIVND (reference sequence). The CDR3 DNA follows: TGTGCCAGTAGTATAGGGAGTCTCTACGAGCAGTACTTC. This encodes CASSIGSLYEQYF.

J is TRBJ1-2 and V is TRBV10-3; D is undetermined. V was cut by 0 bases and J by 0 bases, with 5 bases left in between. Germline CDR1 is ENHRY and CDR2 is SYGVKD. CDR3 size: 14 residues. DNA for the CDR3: TGTGCCATCAGTGAGTCCGCAGCTAACTATGGCTACACCTTC. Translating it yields CAISESAANYGYTF.

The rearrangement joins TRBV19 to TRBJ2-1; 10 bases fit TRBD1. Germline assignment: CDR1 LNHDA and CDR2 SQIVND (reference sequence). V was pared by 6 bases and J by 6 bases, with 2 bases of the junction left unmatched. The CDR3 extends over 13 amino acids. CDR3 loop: CASRRTGGNEQFF. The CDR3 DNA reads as TGTGCCAGTAGACGGACAGGGGGCAATGAGCAGTTCTTC.

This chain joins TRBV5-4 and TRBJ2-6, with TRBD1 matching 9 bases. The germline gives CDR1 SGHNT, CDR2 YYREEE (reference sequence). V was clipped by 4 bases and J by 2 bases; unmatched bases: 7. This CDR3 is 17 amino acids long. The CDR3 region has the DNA TGTGCCAGCAGCGCAGGGACAGGGATTGCTGGGGCCAACGTCCTGACTTTC. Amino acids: CASSAGTGIAGANVLTF.

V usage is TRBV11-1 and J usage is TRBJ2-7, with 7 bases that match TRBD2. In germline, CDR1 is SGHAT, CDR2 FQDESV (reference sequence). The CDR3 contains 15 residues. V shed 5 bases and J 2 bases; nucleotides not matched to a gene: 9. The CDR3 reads CASSTFGGRAYEQYF. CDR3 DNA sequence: TGTGCCAGCAGCACGTTCGGTGGGAGGGCCTACGAGCAGTACTTC.

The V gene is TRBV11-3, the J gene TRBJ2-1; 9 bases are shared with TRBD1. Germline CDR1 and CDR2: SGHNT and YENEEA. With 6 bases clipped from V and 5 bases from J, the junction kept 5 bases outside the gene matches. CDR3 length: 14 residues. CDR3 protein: CASSGQGNNNEQFF. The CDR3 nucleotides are TGTGCCAGCAGTGGACAGGGGAATAACAATGAGCAGTTCTTC.